This is a list of T cell receptor beta chains from one sample in a study of blood T cell repertoires in COVID-19. The data were produced by immunoSEQ multiplex PCR, yet TCRdb's version contains in-frame clones alone and is incomplete. The sample records 250,000 or so clones, about four fifths being singletons. The sample consisted of PBMCs or T cells enriched from blood (not recorded which). These receptors were obtained from a woman between 40 and 55 years old who had been exposed to COVID-19. CDR3s include the opening cysteine and the closing phenylalanine or tryptophan. The order of the fields is CDR3 length, clone size, J gene, V gene, D gene, CDR3 DNA, CDR3 protein. The D gene is left open where the match is weak. Size is omitted from some rows. Given values are once, few, many or a class for expanded clones.

>17|.|TRBJ2-5|TRBV3-1/TRBV3-2|TRBD1
TGTGCCAGCAGCCAAGGCTGGGACAGGGGCACTCGGGAGACCCAGTACTTC
CASSQGWDRGTRETQYF
>15|once|TRBJ2-1|TRBV4-2|TRBD2
TGTGCCAGCAGCCCCCGCGCTAGCGGGAATAATGAGCAGTTCTTC
CASSPRASGNNEQFF
>15|.|TRBJ2-4|TRBV6-1|TRBD1
TGTGCCAGCAGTGAAGAAGGCCAGGGGGCGCAGAAGCGGTACTTC
CASSEEGQGAQKRYF
>15|few|TRBJ2-3|TRBV6-4|.
TGTGCCAGCAGTGACTCGATCGCGGGGTCAGATACGCAGTATTTT
CASSDSIAGSDTQYF
>11|many|TRBJ2-7|TRBV7-9|.
TGTGCCAGCAGCCTTTCCTACGAGCAGTACTTC
CASSLSYEQYF
>13|.|TRBJ2-7|TRBV19|TRBD1
TGTGCCAGCCGCGGACAGGGGGCTGGCGAGCAGTACTTC
CASRGQGAGEQYF
>19|.|TRBJ2-7|TRBV19|TRBD2
TGTGCCAGTAGTAACATACGGCCAGCGGGGGGTCCGAGCTCCTACGAGCAGTACTTC
CASSNIRPAGGPSSYEQYF
>11|.|TRBJ2-3|TRBV9|.
TGTGCCAGCAGCTCCAGAGATACGCAGTATTTT
CASSSRDTQYF
>15|.|TRBJ1-6|TRBV6-5|TRBD1
TGTGCCAGCACTCCCGGGACAGGGGGAAATTCACCCCTCCACTTT
CASTPGTGGNSPLHF
>15|.|TRBJ1-2|TRBV27|TRBD1
TGTGCCAGCAGCCGCAATCCGGGACAGGGATATGGCTACACCTTC
CASSRNPGQGYGYTF
>16|.|TRBJ2-5|TRBV7-2|TRBD2
TGTGCCAGCAGCTTAGGCTCTAGCGGGGGGGCAGAGACCCAGTACTTC
CASSLGSSGGAETQYF
>14|.|TRBJ1-4|TRBV5-6|.
TGTGCCAGCAGCTTGGGGCACCCAGGGGAAAAACTGTTTTTT
CASSLGHPGEKLFF
>15|.|TRBJ1-1|TRBV21-1|.
TGTGCCAGCAGCAAGAGTGTCAGGAGGTACACTGAAGCTTTCTTT
CASSKSVRRYTEAFF
>15|.|TRBJ2-3|TRBV6-1|TRBD2
TGTGCCAGCAGTGGAGCTAGCGGGGGGGCAGATACGCAGTATTTT
CASSGASGGADTQYF
>16|.|TRBJ1-3|TRBV9|.
TGTGCCAGCAGCGAGGGACTTCAACAATCTGGAAACACCATATATTTT
CASSEGLQQSGNTIYF
>15|.|TRBJ1-3|TRBV5-1|TRBD1
TGCGCCAGCGGACAGAAACAGGGGCCCGGAAACACCATATATTTT
CASGQKQGPGNTIYF
>13|.|TRBJ1-1|TRBV5-1|.
TGCGCCAGCAGCTCGACGAGGGACACTGAAGCTTTCTTT
CASSSTRDTEAFF
>14|.|TRBJ1-2|TRBV19|TRBD1
TGTGCCAGTAGTATCCGGGGACAGGGCCAGGGCTACACCTTC
CASSIRGQGQGYTF
>14|.|TRBJ1-4|TRBV28|.
TGTGCCAGCAGAGGGGAACAACTAAATGAAAAACTGTTTTTT
CASRGEQLNEKLFF
>13|.|TRBJ1-5|TRBV12-3/TRBV12-4|TRBD1
TGTGCCAGCAGCCCCGACAGGGGCCAGCCCCAGCATTTT
CASSPDRGQPQHF
>17|.|TRBJ1-1|TRBV9|.
TGTGCCAGCAGCGGAAACCCCCGGGATTACGGGAACACTGAAGCTTTCTTT
CASSGNPRDYGNTEAFF
>15|.|TRBJ1-4|TRBV7-9|TRBD1
TGTGCCAGCAGCTTAGCGCGACAGGGTAACGAAAAACTGTTTTTT
CASSLARQGNEKLFF
>14|.|TRBJ1-6|TRBV27|.
TGTGCCAGCAGTTTCAGCTCCTATAATTCACCCCTCCACTTT
CASSFSSYNSPLHF
>16|.|TRBJ2-3|TRBV3-1/TRBV3-2|TRBD1
TGTGCCAACAGCCAGTCCTACCGGGACAGCCCAGATACGCAGTATTTT
CANSQSYRDSPDTQYF
>14|.|TRBJ1-5|TRBV6-5|TRBD1
TGTGCCAGCAGTCATGGGACAGAACGAAAGCCCCAGCATTTT
CASSHGTERKPQHF
>14|.|TRBJ2-1|TRBV5-1|TRBD1
TGCGCCAGCAGCTTCCAGGGGGAAGTAGTTGAGCAGTTCTTC
CASSFQGEVVEQFF
>12|.|TRBJ2-5|TRBV3-1/TRBV3-2|.
TGTGCCAGCAGCCCGCGCGAGGAGACCCAGTACTTC
CASSPREETQYF
>16|.|TRBJ1-3|TRBV19|.
TGTGCCAGTAGTATCGGCCGAGGGAGCTCTGGAAACACCATATATTTT
CASSIGRGSSGNTIYF
>13|.|TRBJ1-2|TRBV7-3|.
TGTGCCAGCAGCGCTGGACGGGGCTATGGCTACACCTTC
CASSAGRGYGYTF
>15|.|TRBJ1-4|TRBV20-1|.
TGCAGTGCTAGTGACCTCAGGACAACTAATGAAAAACTGTTTTTT
CSASDLRTTNEKLFF
>15|.|TRBJ1-1|TRBV28|.
TGTGCCAGCAGTACTCCTTCGGAGGGAGGGACTGAAGCTTTCTTT
CASSTPSEGGTEAFF
>14|.|TRBJ2-3|TRBV5-1|.
TGCGCCAGCAGCTTCGACTCCAGCACAGATACGCAGTATTTT
CASSFDSSTDTQYF
>16|once|TRBJ1-2|TRBV4-3|.
TGCGCCAGCAGCCCTAACGGGGGGCGAGCTAACTATGGCTACACCTTC
CASSPNGGRANYGYTF
>13|.|TRBJ1-2|TRBV7-6|.
TGTGCCAGCAGCGTCTCGGGGGAGTATGGCTACACCTTC
CASSVSGEYGYTF
>13|.|TRBJ2-1|TRBV7-8|.
TGTGCCAGCGCACTTCAGGTTTACAATGAGCAGTTCTTC
CASALQVYNEQFF
>14|.|TRBJ2-7|TRBV10-3|TRBD1
TGTGCCATCAGTGAGGGGACAGGGACCTACGAGCAGTACTTC
CAISEGTGTYEQYF
>14|.|TRBJ1-5|TRBV19|.
TGTGCCAGTAGTGGTTGGCCTAGCAATCAGCCCCAGCATTTT
CASSGWPSNQPQHF
>16|once|TRBJ2-6|TRBV7-9|.
TGTGCCAGCAGTCCTATAGTCTTCTCTGGGGCCAACGTCCTGACTTTC
CASSPIVFSGANVLTF
>12|.|TRBJ2-7|TRBV11-1|.
TGTGCCAGCAGCGCCAGCTCCTACGAGCAGTACTTC
CASSASSYEQYF
>12|once|TRBJ2-3|TRBV6-1|TRBD2
TGTGCCAGCAGCCGGGAGGACGATACGCAGTATTTT
CASSREDDTQYF
>13|.|TRBJ1-1|TRBV12-3/TRBV12-4|.
TGTGCCAGCAGTTCCCCCTTGAACACTGAAGCTTTCTTT
CASSSPLNTEAFF
>17|few|TRBJ2-5|TRBV7-2|TRBD1
TGTGCCAGCAGCTTACGGGACAGGGGGTTTTTAGAAGAGACCCAGTACTTC
CASSLRDRGFLEETQYF
>16|.|TRBJ1-5|TRBV2|.
TGTGCCAGCAGACCCACAGGGATAAGTCGCAATCAGCCCCAGCATTTT
CASRPTGISRNQPQHF
>14|.|TRBJ1-6|TRBV7-2|.
TGTGCCAGCAGCTTAGGACTGACTAATTCACCCCTCCACTTT
CASSLGLTNSPLHF
>13|.|TRBJ2-7|TRBV7-9|TRBD1
TGTGCCAGCAGCCCACGGACAGGGTTCGAGCAGTACTTC
CASSPRTGFEQYF
>15|few|TRBJ2-2|TRBV7-6|.
TGTGCCAGCAGCTCTACAGGTCCGAACACCGGGGAGCTGTTTTTT
CASSSTGPNTGELFF
>13|.|TRBJ1-2|TRBV7-9|.
TGTGCCAGCAGCTCGGCCACGGGTGGAGGCTACACCTTC
CASSSATGGGYTF
>16|.|TRBJ2-1|TRBV6-5|TRBD1
TGTGCCAGCAGTTACTCAGGACAGGGTACGAGCAATGAGCAGTTCTTC
CASSYSGQGTSNEQFF
>13|.|TRBJ1-6|TRBV5-1|.
TGCGCCAGCAGCCAATTACTAGATTCACCCCTCCACTTT
CASSQLLDSPLHF
>13|.|TRBJ1-1|TRBV5-6|.
TGTGCCAGCAGCTTGGGACATTACACTGAAGCTTTCTTT
CASSLGHYTEAFF
>18|.|TRBJ1-6|TRBV11-2|TRBD1
TGTGCCAGCAGCTGGACAGGGGGCGGGAGCTCCTATAATTCACCCCTCCACTTT
CASSWTGGGSSYNSPLHF
>14|.|TRBJ1-1|TRBV7-9|.
TGTGCCAGCAGCTATGGACAGATGAACACTGAAGCTTTCTTT
CASSYGQMNTEAFF